The 20 T cell receptor beta chains in this list originate from one sample, sequenced in a study of cytotoxic CD8 clonotypes in ibrutinib-treated CLL. The method was immunoSEQ multiplex PCR; TCRdb's version includes in-frame clones alone and lacks a portion of them. The sample gives 120,000 to 150,000 clones, 91% of which show up once; 10% to 13% is in the top ten. Sequencing was performed on PBMCs, taken after 12 months of ibrutinib treatment. All receptors derive from a human donor with chronic lymphocytic leukemia.

This chain links TRBV7-2 with TRBJ2-1; TRBD1 aligns across 8 bases. The V and J ends lost 0 bases and 5 bases, in that order; junction bases with no gene match: 12. Germline values: CDR1 SGHTA, CDR2 FQGNSA. The CDR3 consists of 18 residues. The CDR3 nucleotides are TGTGCCAGCAGCTTAGCGCCGGCAGGGGGCTTTGTTGACAATGAGCAGTTCTTC. This translates into CASSLAPAGGFVDNEQFF.

The chain has TRBV6-6 and TRBJ1-2; D is unresolved. CDR1 is MNHNY and CDR2 is SVGAGI in the germline V gene (reference sequence). CDR3 length equals 14 residues. The V end was cut by 5 bases, the J end by 1 base, with 11 bases between. This chain's CDR3 is CASSLLHSNYGYTF. The CDR3, as DNA: TGTGCCAGCAGTCTCCTGCACAGTAACTATGGCTACACCTTC.

This chain links TRBV27 with TRBJ2-3; D gene uncertain. The germline V gene has CDR1 MNHEY and CDR2 SMNVEV (reference sequence). The V and J ends lost 6 bases and 1 base respectively, with 11 bases between them. The CDR3 runs 14 residues. The CDR3 loop reads CASRGNLGTDTQYF. The CDR3 nucleotides read TGTGCCAGCAGGGGTAACTTGGGCACAGATACGCAGTATTTT.

The chain couples TRBV5-1 to TRBJ1-2; D is unresolved. Trimming took 7 bases from V and 0 from J, leaving 13 bases between them. The CDR3 extends over 14 amino acids. Germline V gives CDR1 SGHRS, CDR2 YFSETQ. This chain's CDR3 is CASSSNPANYGYTF. The CDR3 DNA is TGCGCCAGCTCCTCGAATCCAGCTAACTATGGCTACACCTTC.

This chain joins TRBV11-3 and TRBJ2-3; either TRBD1 or TRBD2 may supply D (5 bases each). The CDR3 covers 15 residues. Trimming shortened V by 5 bases and J by 2 bases, and 14 bases separated the two germline ends. Per germline, CDR1 SGHNT and CDR2 YENEEA. The CDR3 DNA follows: TGTGCCAGCAGCCAAGGGGACCCTCCCACAGATACGCAGTATTTT. Protein: CASSQGDPPTDTQYF.

This chain links TRBV10-1 with TRBJ1-3; D is unclear. Germline CDR1 and CDR2: WNHNN and SYGVQD (reference sequence). The V end lost 5 bases, the J end lost 0 bases, and 5 bases lay between the germline ends. The CDR3 length is 13 residues. The CDR3 is CASSSYSGNTIYF. The CDR3 coding sequence is TGCGCCAGCAGTTCGTACTCTGGAAACACCATATATTTT.

This clone appeared a few times. The genes are TRBV9 and TRBJ1-3, with D possibly TRBD1 on 5 matching bases. Trimming cost V 3 bases and J 6 bases, with 13 bases left between them. The CDR3 is 14 amino acids. Germline CDR1 and CDR2: SGDLS and YYNGEE. CDR3 sequence reads: CASSAPGPLNTIYF. The CDR3 DNA sequence: TGTGCCAGCAGCGCCCCGGGACCTTTAAACACCATATATTTT.

The V call is TRBV18, the J call TRBJ2-5; unclear D gene. The V and J ends lost 6 bases and 3 bases respectively, with 8 bases between them. Germline assignment: CDR1 KGHSH and CDR2 LQKENI. The CDR3 length is 12 residues. As DNA, the CDR3 is TGTGCCAGCTCCCCCACCGAAGAGACCCAGTACTTC. This gives the protein CASSPTEETQYF.

The J gene is TRBJ2-2, the V gene TRBV28, with D uncertain. The germline V gene has CDR1 MDHEN and CDR2 SYDVKM. V was trimmed by 8 bases and J by 0 bases, leaving 13 bases between them. The CDR3 spans 15 residues. The CDR3 sequence is CASRLPPPNTGELFF. In nucleotides, the CDR3 is TGTGCCAGCCGACTGCCACCTCCGAACACCGGGGAGCTGTTTTTT.

The gene calls are TRBV11-3 and TRBJ1-4; D ambiguous. Looked up from germline, CDR1 is SGHNT and CDR2 is YENEEA. V lost 3 bases and J 12 bases, leaving 14 bases between the germline ends. This CDR3 region has 13 residues. CDR3 bases: TGTGCCAGCAGCTTTGGTCGGGATGGGGAACTGTTTTTT. Amino acid sequence: CASSFGRDGELFF.

The chain recombines TRBV11-2 with TRBJ1-5; D is unclear. CDR1 SGHAT and CDR2 FQNNGV come from the germline V gene. The V gene lost 5 bases and the J gene lost 0 bases, with 8 bases spanning the gap. This CDR3 is 14 amino acids long. This CDR3 reads CASSLELSNQPQHF. CDR3 DNA: TGTGCCAGCAGCCTCGAACTTAGCAATCAGCCCCAGCATTTT.

V usage is TRBV27 and J usage is TRBJ2-1; D possibly matches TRBD1 or TRBD2 (9 bases each). This CDR3 region has 19 residues. Germline V CDR1 and CDR2: MNHEY, SMNVEV (reference sequence). V lost 6 bases and J lost 4, with 28 bases in between. The CDR3: CASRQGQGVAGALYNEQFF. The CDR3 DNA is TGTGCCAGCAGGCAGGGACAGGGAGTAGCGGGGGCCTTGTACAATGAGCAGTTCTTC.

This sequence joins TRBV30 and TRBJ1-4, with 7 bases identical to TRBD1. This CDR3 comprises 14 residues. Germline V gives CDR1 GTSNPN, CDR2 SVGIG (reference sequence). The trim removed 3 bases at V and 1 base at J, leaving 2 bases unmatched. CDR3 DNA: TGTGCCTGGAGGCGACAGGGAACTAATGAAAAACTGTTTTTT. Protein sequence: CAWRRQGTNEKLFF.

The chain recombines TRBV4-2 with TRBJ2-1; possible D gene TRBD1, 5 bases. CDR3 length: 14 amino acids. Trimming stripped 0 bases from V and 3 bases from J, with 6 bases between. Germline V gene lookup returns CDR1 LGHNA and CDR2 YNFKEQ. Here the CDR3 reads CASSQEGVYNEQFF. As DNA, the CDR3 is TGTGCCAGCAGCCAAGAAGGGGTCTACAATGAGCAGTTCTTC.

This clone was recorded once. The chain recombines TRBV28 with TRBJ2-7; 7 bases match TRBD1. Germline CDR1 and CDR2: MDHEN and SYDVKM. The CDR3 extends over 15 amino acids. J lost 3 bases, V lost 5 bases, and 10 bases had no gene match. As DNA, the CDR3 is TGTGCCAGCAGTCTTATCGACAGGGCGGACTACGAGCAGTACTTC. Amino acid sequence: CASSLIDRADYEQYF. The whole variable domain, filled in from reference TRBV28 and TRBJ2-7, reads DVKVTQSSRYLVKRTGEKVFLECVQDMDHENMFWYRQDPGLGLRLIYFSYDVKMKEKGDIPEGYSVSREKKERFSLILESASTNQTSMYLCASSLIDRADYEQYFGPGTRLTVT.

Here the CDR3 reads CASSVTGYEQYF. The CDR3 nucleotides read TGTGCCAGTAGTGTCACAGGGTACGAGCAGTACTTC. The chain has TRBV19 and TRBJ2-7, with D perhaps TRBD1 (6 bases). The CDR3 length is 12 residues. From germline, CDR1 is LNHDA and CDR2 SQIVND (reference sequence). The V gene lost 5 bases and the J gene lost 4 bases, with 9 bases spanning the gap.

The CDR3 here is CASSSEFLEQYF. The CDR3 DNA reads as TGTGCCAGCAGCTCAGAATTTCTCGAGCAGTACTTC. V and J are TRBV11-2 and TRBJ2-7, with D hard to call. The ends were cut back, 4 bases at V and 6 bases at J, with 10 bases in the middle. This CDR3 is built from 12 residues. Per germline, CDR1 SGHAT and CDR2 FQNNGV.

This chain uses TRBV18 with TRBJ2-7; no reliable D call. V lost 4 bases, J lost 4 bases, and 11 bases lay in between. The length of the CDR3 is 13 residues. Per the germline V gene, CDR1 is KGHSH and CDR2 is LQKENI. In DNA, the CDR3 is TGTGCCAGCTCACGGGCCATCACATACGAGCAGTACTTC. It codes for CASSRAITYEQYF.

CDR3 residues: CASSSQQGAEAFF. CDR3 in DNA: TGTGCCAGCAGCTCTCAACAGGGTGCTGAAGCTTTCTTT. The chain employs TRBV11-2 and TRBJ1-1; D might be TRBD1 (6 bases). Between the trimmed V and J ends, which lost 4 bases and 6 bases, there was a span of 12 bases. Looked up from germline, CDR1 is SGHAT and CDR2 is FQNNGV. This CDR3 contains 13 residues.

The chain employs TRBV28 and TRBJ2-7; TRBD1 agrees at 8 bases. V dropped 5 bases and J dropped 3; count of bases not matched to a gene: 12. Germline CDR1 is MDHEN and CDR2 is SYDVKM. The CDR3 covers 16 residues. The CDR3 DNA sequence: TGTGCCAGCAGTCCCCCCGGGACAGGTCTTTACTACGAGCAGTACTTC. It is translated as CASSPPGTGLYYEQYF.